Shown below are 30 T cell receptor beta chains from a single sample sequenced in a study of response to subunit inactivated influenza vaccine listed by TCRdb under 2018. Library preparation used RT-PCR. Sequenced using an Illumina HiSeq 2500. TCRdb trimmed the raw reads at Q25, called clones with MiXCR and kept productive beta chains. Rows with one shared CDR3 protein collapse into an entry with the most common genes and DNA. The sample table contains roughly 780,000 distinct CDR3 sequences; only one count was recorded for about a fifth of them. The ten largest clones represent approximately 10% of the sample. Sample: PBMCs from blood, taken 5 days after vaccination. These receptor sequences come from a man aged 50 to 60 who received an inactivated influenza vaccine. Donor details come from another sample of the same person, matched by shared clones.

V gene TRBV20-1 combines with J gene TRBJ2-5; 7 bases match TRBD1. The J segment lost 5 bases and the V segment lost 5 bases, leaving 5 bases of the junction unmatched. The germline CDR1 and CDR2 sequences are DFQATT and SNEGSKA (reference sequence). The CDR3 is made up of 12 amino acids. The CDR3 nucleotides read TGCAGTGCTTCGACAGGGATGGAGACCCAGTACTTC. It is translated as CSASTGMETQYF.

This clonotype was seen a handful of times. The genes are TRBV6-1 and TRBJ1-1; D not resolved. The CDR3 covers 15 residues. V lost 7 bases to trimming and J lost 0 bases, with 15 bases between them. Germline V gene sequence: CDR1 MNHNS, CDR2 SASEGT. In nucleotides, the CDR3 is TGTGCCAGCACCCCAATGGTACACATGAACACTGAAGCTTTCTTT. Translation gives CASTPMVHMNTEAFF.

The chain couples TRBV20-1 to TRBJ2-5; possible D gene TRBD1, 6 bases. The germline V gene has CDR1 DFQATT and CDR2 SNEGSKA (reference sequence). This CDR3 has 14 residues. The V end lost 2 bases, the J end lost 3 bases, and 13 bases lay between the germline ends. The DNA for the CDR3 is TGCAGTGCTAGACGACAGGCTCTGAAAGAGACCCAGTACTTC. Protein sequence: CSARRQALKETQYF.

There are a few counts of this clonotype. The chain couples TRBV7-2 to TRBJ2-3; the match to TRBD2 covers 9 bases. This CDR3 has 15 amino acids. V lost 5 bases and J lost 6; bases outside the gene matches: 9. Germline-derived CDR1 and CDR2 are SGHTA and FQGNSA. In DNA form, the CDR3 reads TGTGCCAGCAGCACCGGGGGCGGGGGGGCGGATACGCAGTATTTT. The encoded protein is CASSTGGGGADTQYF.

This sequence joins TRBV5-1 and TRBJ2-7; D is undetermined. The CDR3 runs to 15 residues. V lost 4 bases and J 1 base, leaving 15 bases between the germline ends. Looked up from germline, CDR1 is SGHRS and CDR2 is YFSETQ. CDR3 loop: CASSPPSQASYEQYF. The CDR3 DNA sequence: TGCGCCAGCAGCCCCCCATCTCAAGCTTCCTACGAGCAGTACTTC.

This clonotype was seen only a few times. CDR3 sequence: CSASGTSGTSTDTQYF. CDR3 sequence (DNA): TGCAGTGCTAGTGGGACTAGCGGGACTAGCACAGATACGCAGTATTTT. V gene TRBV20-1 combines with J gene TRBJ2-3; 13 bases align to TRBD2. The ends lost 3 bases at V and 0 bases at J; junction bases unmatched: 3. CDR1 is DFQATT and CDR2 is SNEGSKA in the germline V gene (reference sequence). The CDR3 is made up of 16 amino acids.

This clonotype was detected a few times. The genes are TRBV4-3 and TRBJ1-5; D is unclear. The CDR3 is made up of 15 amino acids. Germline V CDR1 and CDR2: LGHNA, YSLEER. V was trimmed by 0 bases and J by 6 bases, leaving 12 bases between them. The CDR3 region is CASSQDFMGFQPQHF. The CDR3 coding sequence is TGCGCCAGCAGCCAAGACTTTATGGGGTTTCAGCCCCAGCATTTT.

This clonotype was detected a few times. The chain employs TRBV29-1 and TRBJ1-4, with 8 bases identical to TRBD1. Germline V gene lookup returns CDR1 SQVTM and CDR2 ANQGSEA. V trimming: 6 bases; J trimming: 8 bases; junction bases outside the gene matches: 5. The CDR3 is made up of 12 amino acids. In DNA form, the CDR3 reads TGCAGCGTAGGACAGGGTGAAGAAAAACTGTTTTTT. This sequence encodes CSVGQGEEKLFF.

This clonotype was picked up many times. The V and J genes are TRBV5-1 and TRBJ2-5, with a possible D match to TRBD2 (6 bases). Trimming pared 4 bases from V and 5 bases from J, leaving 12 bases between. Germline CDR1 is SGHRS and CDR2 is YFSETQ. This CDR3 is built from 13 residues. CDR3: CASSLREPETQYF. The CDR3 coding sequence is TGCGCCAGCAGCCTCCGGGAGCCGGAGACCCAGTACTTC.

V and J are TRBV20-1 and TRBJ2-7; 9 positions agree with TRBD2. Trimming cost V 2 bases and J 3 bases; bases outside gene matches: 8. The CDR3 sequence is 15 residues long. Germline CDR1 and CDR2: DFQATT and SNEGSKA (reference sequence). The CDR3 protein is CSARPAGLALYEQYF. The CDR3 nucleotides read TGCAGTGCTAGACCGGCGGGACTAGCACTCTACGAGCAGTACTTC.

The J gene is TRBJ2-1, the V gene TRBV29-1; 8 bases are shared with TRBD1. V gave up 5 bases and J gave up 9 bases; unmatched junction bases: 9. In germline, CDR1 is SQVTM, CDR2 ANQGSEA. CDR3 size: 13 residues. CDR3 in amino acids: CSVPGQVAGEQFF. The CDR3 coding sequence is TGCAGCGTTCCGGGACAGGTCGCGGGTGAGCAGTTCTTC.

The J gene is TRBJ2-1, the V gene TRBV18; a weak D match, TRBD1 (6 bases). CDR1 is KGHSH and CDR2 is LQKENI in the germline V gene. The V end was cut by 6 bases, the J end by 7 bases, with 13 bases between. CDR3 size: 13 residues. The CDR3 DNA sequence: TGTGCCAGCTCTATTGACAGGATTAATGAGCAGTTCTTC. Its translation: CASSIDRINEQFF.

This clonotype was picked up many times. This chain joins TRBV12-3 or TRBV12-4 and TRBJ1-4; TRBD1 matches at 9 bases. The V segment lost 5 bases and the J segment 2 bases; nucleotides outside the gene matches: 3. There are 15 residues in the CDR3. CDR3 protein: CASSDTGGTNEKLFF. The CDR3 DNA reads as TGTGCCAGCAGTGACACAGGGGGCACTAATGAAAAACTGTTTTTT.

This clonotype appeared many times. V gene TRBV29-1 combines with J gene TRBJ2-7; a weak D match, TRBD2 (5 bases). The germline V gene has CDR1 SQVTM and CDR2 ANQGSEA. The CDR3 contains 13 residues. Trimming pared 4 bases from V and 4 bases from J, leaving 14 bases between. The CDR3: CSVAGRARYEQYF. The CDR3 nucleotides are TGCAGCGTTGCGGGAAGGGCAAGGTACGAGCAGTACTTC.

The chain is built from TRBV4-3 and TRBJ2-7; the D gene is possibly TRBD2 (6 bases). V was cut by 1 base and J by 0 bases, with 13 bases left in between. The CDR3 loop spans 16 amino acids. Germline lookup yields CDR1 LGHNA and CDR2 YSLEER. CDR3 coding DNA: TGCGCCAGCAGCCAAGGGCGGGGCACACTCTCCTACGAGCAGTACTTC. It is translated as CASSQGRGTLSYEQYF.

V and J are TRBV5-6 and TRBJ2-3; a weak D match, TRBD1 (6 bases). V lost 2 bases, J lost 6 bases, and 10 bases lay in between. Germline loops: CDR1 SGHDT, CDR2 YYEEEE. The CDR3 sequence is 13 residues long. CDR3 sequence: CASSLLTGDTQYF. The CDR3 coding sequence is TGTGCCAGCAGCTTATTAACAGGGGATACGCAGTATTTT.

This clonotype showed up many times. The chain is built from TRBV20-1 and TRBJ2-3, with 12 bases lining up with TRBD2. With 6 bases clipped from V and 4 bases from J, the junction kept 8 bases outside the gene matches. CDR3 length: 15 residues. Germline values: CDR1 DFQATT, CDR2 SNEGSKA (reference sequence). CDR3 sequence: CSAIRLAGDPDTQYF. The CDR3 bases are TGCAGTGCCATCAGACTAGCGGGGGACCCAGATACGCAGTATTTT.

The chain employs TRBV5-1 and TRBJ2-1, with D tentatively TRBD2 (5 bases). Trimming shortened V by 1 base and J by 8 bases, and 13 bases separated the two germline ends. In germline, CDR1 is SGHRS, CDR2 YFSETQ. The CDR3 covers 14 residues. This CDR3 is CASSLSASWDEQFF. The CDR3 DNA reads TGCGCCAGCAGCTTGAGCGCTAGCTGGGATGAGCAGTTCTTC.

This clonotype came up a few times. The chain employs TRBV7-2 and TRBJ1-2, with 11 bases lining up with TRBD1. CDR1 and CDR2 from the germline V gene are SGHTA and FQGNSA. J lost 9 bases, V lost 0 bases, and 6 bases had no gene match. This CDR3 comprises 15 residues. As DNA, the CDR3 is TGTGCCAGCAGCTTAGCCCGCGGACAGGGGGCCAGCTACACCTTC. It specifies CASSLARGQGASYTF.

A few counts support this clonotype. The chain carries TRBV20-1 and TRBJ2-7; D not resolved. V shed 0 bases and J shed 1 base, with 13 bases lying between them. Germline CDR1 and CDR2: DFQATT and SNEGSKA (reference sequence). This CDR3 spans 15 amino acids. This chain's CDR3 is CSARDSRTVSYEQYF. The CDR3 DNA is TGCAGTGCTAGAGATTCGAGGACGGTATCCTACGAGCAGTACTTC.

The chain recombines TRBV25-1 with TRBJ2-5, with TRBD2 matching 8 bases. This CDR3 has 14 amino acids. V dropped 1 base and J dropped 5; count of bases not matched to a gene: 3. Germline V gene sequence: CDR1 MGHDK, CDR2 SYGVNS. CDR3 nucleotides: TGTGCCAGCAGTGAATCGCGACTAGCGGAGACCCAGTACTTC. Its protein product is CASSESRLAETQYF.

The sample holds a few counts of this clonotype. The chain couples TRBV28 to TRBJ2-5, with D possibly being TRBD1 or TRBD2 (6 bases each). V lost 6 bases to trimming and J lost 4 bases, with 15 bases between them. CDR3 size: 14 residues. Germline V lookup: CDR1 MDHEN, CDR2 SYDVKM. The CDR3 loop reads CASSISWGAETQYF. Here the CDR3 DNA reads TGTGCCAGCAGCATCAGTTGGGGGGCAGAGACCCAGTACTTC.

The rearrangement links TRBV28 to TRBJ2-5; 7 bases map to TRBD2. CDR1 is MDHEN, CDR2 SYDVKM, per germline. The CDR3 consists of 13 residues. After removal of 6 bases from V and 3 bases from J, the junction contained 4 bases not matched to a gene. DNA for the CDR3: TGTGCCAGCAGAGAGCTAGCGGAAGAGACCCAGTACTTC. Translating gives CASRELAEETQYF. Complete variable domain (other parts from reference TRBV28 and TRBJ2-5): DVKVTQSSRYLVKRTGEKVFLECVQDMDHENMFWYRQDPGLGLRLIYFSYDVKMKEKGDIPEGYSVSREKKERFSLILESASTNQTSMYLCASRELAEETQYFGPGTRLLVL.

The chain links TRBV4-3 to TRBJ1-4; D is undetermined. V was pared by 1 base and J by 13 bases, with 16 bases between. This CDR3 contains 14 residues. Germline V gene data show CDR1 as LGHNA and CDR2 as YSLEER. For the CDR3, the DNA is TGCGCCAGCAGCCAAGGTCCGGCGGGAGGGCTACTGTTTTTT. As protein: CASSQGPAGGLLFF.

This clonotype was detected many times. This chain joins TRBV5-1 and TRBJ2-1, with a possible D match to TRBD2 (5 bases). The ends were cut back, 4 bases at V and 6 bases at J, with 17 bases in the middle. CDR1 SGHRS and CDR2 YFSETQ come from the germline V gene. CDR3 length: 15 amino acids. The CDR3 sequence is CASSLGSGLSNEQFF. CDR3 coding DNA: TGCGCCAGCAGCCTTGGCAGCGGTTTGAGCAATGAGCAGTTCTTC.

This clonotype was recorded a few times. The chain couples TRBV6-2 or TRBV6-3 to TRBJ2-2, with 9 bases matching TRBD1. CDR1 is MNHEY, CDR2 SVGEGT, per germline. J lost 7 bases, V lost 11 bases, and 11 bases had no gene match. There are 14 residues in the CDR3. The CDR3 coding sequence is TGTGCCGGAGCTAGGACAGGGGTTGACGGGGAGCTGTTTTTT. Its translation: CAGARTGVDGELFF.

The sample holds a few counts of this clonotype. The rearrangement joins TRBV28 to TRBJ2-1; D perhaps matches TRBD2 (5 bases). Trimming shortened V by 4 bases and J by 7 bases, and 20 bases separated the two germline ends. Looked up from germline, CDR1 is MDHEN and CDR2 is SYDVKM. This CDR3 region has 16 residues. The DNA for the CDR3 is TGTGCCAGCAGTTCCGGGAAGGGAGTCGCTGGGAATGAGCAGTTCTTC. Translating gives CASSSGKGVAGNEQFF.

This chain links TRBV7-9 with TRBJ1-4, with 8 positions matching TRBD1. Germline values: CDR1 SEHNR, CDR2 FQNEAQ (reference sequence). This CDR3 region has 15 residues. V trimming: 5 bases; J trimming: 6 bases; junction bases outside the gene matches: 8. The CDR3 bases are TGTGCCAGCAGCCCACGGACAGGGACAGATGAAAAACTGTTTTTT. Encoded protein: CASSPRTGTDEKLFF. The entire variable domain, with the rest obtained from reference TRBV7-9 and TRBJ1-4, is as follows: DTGVSQNPRHKITKRGQNVTFRCDPISEHNRLYWYRQTLGQGPEFLTYFQNEAQLEKSRLLSDRFSAERPKGSFSTLEIQRTEQGDSAMYLCASSPRTGTDEKLFFGSGTQLSVL.

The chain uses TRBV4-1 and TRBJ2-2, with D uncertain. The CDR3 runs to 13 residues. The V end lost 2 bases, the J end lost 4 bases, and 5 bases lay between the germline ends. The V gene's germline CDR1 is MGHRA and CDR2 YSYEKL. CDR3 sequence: CASSQRVTGELFF. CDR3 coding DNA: TGCGCCAGCAGCCAAAGGGTCACCGGGGAGCTGTTTTTT.

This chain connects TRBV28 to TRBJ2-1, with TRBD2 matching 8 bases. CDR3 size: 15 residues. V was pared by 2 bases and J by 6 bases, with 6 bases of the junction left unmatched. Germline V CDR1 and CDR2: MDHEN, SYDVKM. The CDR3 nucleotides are TGTGCCAGCAGTTTAACTAGCGGCCCTCCCAATGAGCAGTTCTTC. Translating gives CASSLTSGPPNEQFF.